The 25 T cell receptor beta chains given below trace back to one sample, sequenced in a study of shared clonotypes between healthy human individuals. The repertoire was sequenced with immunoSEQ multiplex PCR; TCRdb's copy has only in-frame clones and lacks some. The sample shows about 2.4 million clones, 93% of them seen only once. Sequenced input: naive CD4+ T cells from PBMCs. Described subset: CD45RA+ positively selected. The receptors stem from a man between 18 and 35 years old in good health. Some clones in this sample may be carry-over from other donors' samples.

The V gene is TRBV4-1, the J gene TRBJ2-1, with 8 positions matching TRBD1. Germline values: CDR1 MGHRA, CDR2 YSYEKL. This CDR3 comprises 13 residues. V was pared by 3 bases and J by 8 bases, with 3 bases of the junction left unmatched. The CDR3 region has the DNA TGCGCCAGCAGCCAGGGACAGGTTGATGAGCAGTTCTTC. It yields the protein CASSQGQVDEQFF.

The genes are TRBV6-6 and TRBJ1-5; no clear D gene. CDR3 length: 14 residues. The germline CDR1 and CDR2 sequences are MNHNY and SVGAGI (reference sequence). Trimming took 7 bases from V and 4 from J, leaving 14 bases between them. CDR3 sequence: CASTLPVGNQPQHF. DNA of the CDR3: TGTGCCAGCACCCTTCCGGTAGGGAATCAGCCCCAGCATTTT.

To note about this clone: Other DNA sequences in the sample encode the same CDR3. The CDR3 coding sequence is TGTGCCAGCAGCCTCGACAGGGGGTATCAGCCCCAGCATTTT. As protein: CASSLDRGYQPQHF. The gene calls are TRBV28 and TRBJ1-5; 9 nucleotides align to TRBD1. After removal of 6 bases from V and 5 bases from J, the junction contained 5 bases not matched to a gene. Germline V gene lookup returns CDR1 MDHEN and CDR2 SYDVKM. CDR3 length: 14 residues.

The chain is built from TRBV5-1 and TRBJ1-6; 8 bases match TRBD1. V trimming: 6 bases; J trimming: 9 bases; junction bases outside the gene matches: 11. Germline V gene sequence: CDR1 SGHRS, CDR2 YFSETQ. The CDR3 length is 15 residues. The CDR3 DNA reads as TGCGCCAGCACCCTCGTAACAGGGGGAAGTTCACCCCTCCACTTT. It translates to CASTLVTGGSSPLHF.

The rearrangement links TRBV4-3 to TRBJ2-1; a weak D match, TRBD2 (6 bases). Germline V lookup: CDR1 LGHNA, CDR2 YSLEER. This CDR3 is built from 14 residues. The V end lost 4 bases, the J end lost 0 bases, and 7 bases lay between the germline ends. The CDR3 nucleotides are TGCGCCAGCAGCCGGGGACTCTCCTACAATGAGCAGTTCTTC. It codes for CASSRGLSYNEQFF.

CDR3 loop: CASSPWTSGAHNEQFF. The CDR3 nucleotides are TGCGCCAGCAGCCCTTGGACTAGCGGAGCTCACAATGAGCAGTTCTTC. The gene calls are TRBV5-1 and TRBJ2-1; 10 nucleotides match TRBD2. This CDR3 is built from 16 residues. V lost 4 bases, J lost 5 bases, and 9 bases stayed unmatched. Germline assignment: CDR1 SGHRS and CDR2 YFSETQ.

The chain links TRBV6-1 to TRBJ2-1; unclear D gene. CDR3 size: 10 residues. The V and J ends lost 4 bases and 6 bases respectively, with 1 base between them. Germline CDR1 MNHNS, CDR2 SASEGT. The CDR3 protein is CASSANEQFF. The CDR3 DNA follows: TGTGCCAGCAGTGCCAATGAGCAGTTCTTC.

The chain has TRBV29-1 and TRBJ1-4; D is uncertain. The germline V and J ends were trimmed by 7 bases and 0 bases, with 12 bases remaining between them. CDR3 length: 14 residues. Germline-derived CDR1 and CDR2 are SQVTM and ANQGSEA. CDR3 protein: CSGGPSATNEKLFF. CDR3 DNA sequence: TGCAGCGGGGGTCCGAGTGCAACTAATGAAAAACTGTTTTTT.

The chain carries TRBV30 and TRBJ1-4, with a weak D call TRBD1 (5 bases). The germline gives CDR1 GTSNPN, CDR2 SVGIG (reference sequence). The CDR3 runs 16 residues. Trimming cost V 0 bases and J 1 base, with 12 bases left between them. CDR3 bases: TGTGCCTGGAGTGTAGAGACAGCTAAAACTAATGAAAAACTGTTTTTT. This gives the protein CAWSVETAKTNEKLFF.

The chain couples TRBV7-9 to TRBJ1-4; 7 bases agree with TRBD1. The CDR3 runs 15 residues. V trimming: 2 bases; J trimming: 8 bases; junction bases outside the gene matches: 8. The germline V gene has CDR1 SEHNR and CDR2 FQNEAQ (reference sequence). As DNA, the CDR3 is TGTGCCAGCAGCTTAACCCGACAGGGAGGGGAAAAACTGTTTTTT. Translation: CASSLTRQGGEKLFF.

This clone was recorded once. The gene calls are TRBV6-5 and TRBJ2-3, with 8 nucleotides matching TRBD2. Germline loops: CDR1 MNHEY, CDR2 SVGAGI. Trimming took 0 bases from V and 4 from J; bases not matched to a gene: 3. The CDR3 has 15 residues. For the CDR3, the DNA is TGTGCCAGCAGTTACTCGACGGGAGGGGCAGATACGCAGTATTTT. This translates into CASSYSTGGADTQYF.

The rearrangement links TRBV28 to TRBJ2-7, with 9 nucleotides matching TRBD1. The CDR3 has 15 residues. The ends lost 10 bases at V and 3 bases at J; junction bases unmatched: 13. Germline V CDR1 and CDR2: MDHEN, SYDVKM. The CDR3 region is CATHSRQGGYYEQYF. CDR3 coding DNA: TGTGCCACCCACAGTCGACAGGGGGGATACTACGAGCAGTACTTC.

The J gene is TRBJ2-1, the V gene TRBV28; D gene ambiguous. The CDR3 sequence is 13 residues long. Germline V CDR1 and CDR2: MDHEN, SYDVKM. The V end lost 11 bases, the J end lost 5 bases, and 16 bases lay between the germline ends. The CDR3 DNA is TGTGCCCGTAATGGTAGGACCAACAATGAGCAGTTCTTC. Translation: CARNGRTNNEQFF.

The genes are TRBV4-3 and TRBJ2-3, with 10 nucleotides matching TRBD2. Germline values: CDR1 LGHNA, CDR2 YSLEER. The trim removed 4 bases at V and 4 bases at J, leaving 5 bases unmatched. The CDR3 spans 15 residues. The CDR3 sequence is CASSPSSGSPDTQYF. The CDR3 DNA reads TGCGCCAGCAGCCCTTCTAGCGGGAGTCCAGATACGCAGTATTTT.

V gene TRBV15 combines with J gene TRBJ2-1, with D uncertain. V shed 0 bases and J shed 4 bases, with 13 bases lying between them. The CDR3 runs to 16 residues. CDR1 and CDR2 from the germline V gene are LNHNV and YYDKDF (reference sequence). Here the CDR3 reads CATSRDITSNYNEQFF. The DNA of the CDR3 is TGTGCCACCAGCAGAGATATAACATCAAATTACAATGAGCAGTTCTTC.

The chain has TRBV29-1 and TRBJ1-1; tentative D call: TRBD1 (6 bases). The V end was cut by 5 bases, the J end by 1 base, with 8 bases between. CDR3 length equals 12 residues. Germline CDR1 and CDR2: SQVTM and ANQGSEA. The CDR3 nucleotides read TGCAGCGTTTGGGACAAGAACACTGAAGCTTTCTTT. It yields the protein CSVWDKNTEAFF.

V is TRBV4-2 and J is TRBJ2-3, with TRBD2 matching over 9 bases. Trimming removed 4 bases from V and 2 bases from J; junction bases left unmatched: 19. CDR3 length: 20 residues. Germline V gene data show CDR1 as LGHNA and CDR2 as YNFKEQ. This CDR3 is CASSPRALAGLDVDTDTQYF. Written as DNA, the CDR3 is TGTGCCAGCAGCCCAAGAGCCCTAGCGGGATTGGATGTTGACACAGATACGCAGTATTTT.

The CDR3 reads CAWSRGRALEGEAFF. The CDR3, as DNA: TGTGCCTGGAGTAGAGGTCGGGCCCTAGAGGGTGAAGCTTTCTTT. The V and J genes are TRBV30 and TRBJ1-1; no clear D. The germline V gene has CDR1 GTSNPN and CDR2 SVGIG (reference sequence). The V end was cut by 2 bases, the J end by 7 bases, with 20 bases between. CDR3 length: 15 amino acids.

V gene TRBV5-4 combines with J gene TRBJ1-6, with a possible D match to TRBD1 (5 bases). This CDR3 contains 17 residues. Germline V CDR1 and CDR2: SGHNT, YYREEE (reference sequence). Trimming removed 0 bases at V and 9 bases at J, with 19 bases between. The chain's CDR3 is CASSLAQGAPVISPLHF. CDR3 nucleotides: TGTGCCAGCAGCTTGGCTCAGGGAGCCCCTGTGATTTCACCCCTCCACTTT. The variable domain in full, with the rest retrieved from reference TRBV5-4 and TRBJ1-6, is ETGVTQSPTHLIKTRGQQVTLRCSSQSGHNTVSWYQQALGQGPQFIFQYYREEENGRGNFPPRFSGLQFPNYSSELNVNALELDDSALYLCASSLAQGAPVISPLHFGNGTRLTVT.

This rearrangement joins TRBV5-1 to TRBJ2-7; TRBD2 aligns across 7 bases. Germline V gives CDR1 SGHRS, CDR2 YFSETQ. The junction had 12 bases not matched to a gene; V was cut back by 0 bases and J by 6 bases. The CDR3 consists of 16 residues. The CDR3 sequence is CASSLGQRLADFEQYF. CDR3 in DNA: TGCGCCAGCAGCTTGGGTCAACGGCTAGCGGATTTCGAGCAGTACTTC.

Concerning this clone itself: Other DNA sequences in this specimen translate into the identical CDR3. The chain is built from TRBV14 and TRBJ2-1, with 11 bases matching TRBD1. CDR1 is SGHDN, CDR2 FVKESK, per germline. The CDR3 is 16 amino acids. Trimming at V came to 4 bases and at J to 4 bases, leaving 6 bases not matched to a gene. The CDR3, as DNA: TGTGCCAGCAGCCCCCGGGGGACAGGGGGGTACAATGAGCAGTTCTTC. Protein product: CASSPRGTGGYNEQFF.

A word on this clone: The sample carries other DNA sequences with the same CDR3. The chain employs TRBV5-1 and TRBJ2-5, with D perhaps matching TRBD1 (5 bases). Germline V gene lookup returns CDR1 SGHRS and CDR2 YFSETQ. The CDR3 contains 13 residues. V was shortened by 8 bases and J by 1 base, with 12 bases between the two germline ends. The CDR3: CASGAGPQETQYF. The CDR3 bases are TGCGCCAGTGGAGCAGGGCCCCAAGAGACCCAGTACTTC. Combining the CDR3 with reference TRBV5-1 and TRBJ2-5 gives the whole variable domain KAGVTQTPRYLIKTRGQQVTLSCSPISGHRSVSWYQQTPGQGLQFLFEYFSETQRNKGNFPGRFSGRQFSNSRSEMNVSTLELGDSALYLCASGAGPQETQYFGPGTRLLVL.

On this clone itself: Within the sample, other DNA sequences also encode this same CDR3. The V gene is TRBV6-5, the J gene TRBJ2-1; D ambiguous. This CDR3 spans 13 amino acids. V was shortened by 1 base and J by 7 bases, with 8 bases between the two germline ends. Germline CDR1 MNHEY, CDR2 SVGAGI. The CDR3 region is CASSYYRGNEQFF. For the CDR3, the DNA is TGTGCCAGCAGTTACTACAGAGGAAATGAGCAGTTCTTC.

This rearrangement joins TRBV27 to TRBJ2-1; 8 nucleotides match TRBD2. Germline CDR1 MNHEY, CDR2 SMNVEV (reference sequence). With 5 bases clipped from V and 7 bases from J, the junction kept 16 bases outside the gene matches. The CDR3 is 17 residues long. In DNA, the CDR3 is TGTGCCAGCAGTACCCAGATGGGCGGGAGGTTTATTAATGAGCAGTTCTTC. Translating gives CASSTQMGGRFINEQFF.

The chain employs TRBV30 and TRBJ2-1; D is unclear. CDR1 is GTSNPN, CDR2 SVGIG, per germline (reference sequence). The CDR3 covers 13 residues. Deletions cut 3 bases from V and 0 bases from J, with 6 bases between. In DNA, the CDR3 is TGTGCCTGGAGAGCTGGCTCCTACAATGAGCAGTTCTTC. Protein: CAWRAGSYNEQFF.